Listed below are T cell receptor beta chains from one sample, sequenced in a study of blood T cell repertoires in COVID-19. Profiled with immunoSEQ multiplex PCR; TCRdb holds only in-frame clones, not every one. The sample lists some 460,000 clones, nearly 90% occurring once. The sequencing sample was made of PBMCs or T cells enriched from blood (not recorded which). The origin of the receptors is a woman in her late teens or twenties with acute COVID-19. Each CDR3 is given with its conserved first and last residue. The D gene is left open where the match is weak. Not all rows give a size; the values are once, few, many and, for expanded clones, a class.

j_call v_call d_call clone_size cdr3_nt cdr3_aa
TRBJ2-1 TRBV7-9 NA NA TGTGCCAGCAGCTTAGCCCTCGGGAACAATGAGCAGTTCTTC CASSLALGNNEQFF
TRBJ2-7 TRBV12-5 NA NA TGTGCTAGTGGGCCCGGGACAACCTACTACGAGCAGTACTTC CASGPGTTYYEQYF
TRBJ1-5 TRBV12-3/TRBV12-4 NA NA TGTGCCAGTGAGAATAGCAATCAGCCCCAGCATTTT CASENSNQPQHF
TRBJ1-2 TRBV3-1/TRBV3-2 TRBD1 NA TGTGCCAGCAGCCAAGGGGACAGCCACTCATTCTATGGCTACACCTTC CASSQGDSHSFYGYTF
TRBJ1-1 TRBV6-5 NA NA TGTGCCAGCAGGGAGGTCGAGGACACTGAAGCTTTCTTT CASREVEDTEAFF
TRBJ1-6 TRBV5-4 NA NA TGTGCCAGCAGCTTGGAATGGCCTAGTAATAATTCACCCCTCCACTTT CASSLEWPSNNSPLHF
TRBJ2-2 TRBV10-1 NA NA TGCGCCAGCAGTTGGGGGCGCGGTGCCACCGGGGAGCTGTTTTTT CASSWGRGATGELFF
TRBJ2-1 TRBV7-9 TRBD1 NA TGTGCCAGCCCCTCACCCAACAGGGGGTTACATGAGCAGTTCTTC CASPSPNRGLHEQFF
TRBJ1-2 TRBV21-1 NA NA TGTGCCAGCAGCAAAGCGAGAGGGACAGGGTGTGGCTACACCTTC CASSKARGTGCGYTF
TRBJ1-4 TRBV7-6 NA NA TGTGCCAGCAGCTCCCCCCGGGAGACTAATGAAAAACTGTTTTTT CASSSPRETNEKLFF
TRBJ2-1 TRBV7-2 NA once TGTGCCAGCACCCGGACAGTACGAGTCTTC CASTRTVRVF
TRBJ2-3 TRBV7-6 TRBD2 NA TGTGCCAGCAGCTTAGTGGCGGGGGGTAGCACAGATACGCAGTATTTT CASSLVAGGSTDTQYF
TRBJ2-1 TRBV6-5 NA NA TGTGCCAGCAGCTACCGTAGTCGTCGCTCCTACAATGAGCAGTTCTTC CASSYRSRRSYNEQFF
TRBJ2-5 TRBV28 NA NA TGTGCCAGCCACCGGAGGGGCAACCAGGAGACCCAGTACTTC CASHRRGNQETQYF
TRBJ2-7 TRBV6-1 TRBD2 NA TGTGCCAGCAGTGGCGACGTCCTAGCGGGGAGAAACGCGAGGTACTTC CASSGDVLAGRNARYF
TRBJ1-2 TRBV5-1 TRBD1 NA TGCGCCAGCAGAGGGGGCCTCACAAACTATGGCTACACCTTC CASRGGLTNYGYTF
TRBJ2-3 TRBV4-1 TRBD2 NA TGCGCCAGCAGCGCATTTACTAGCGGGGGGACCTCTAGCACAGATACGCAGTATTTT CASSAFTSGGTSSTDTQYF
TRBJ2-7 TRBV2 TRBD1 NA TGTGCCAGCAGGGGCGGGACAGGGTACAGGTACGAGCAGTACTTC CASRGGTGYRYEQYF
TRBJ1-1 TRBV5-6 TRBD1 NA TGTGCCAGCAGCTTGGAAGGCACAGGGGGCCACGTCATTGCTTTCTTT CASSLEGTGGHVIAFF
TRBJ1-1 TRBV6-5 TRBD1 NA TGTGCCAGCAGGACTAGACAGGGAGCCACTGAAGCTTTCTTT CASRTRQGATEAFF
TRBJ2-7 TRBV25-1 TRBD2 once TGTGCCAGCAGTGAAGGAACTAGCGGGAACTCCTACGAGCAGTACTTC CASSEGTSGNSYEQYF
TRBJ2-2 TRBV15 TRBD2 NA TGTGCCACCAGCAGAGTCTCGGCGGGAGGGTCCGCCGGGGAGCTGTTTTTT CATSRVSAGGSAGELFF
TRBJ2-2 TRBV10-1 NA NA TGCGCCAGCAGACAGGGACAGAACACCGGGGAGCTGTTTTTT CASRQGQNTGELFF
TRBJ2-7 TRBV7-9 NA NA TGTGCCAGCAGTAGCGGGACAGTGGTCTACGAGCAGTACTTC CASSSGTVVYEQYF
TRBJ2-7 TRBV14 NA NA TGTGCCAGCAGCCAAGGGGGAGGCTACGAGCAGTACTTC CASSQGGGYEQYF
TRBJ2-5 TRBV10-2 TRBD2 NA TGCGCCAGCAGTTCAACCCCTGGCGGGAGCTCAGAGACCCAGTACTTC CASSSTPGGSSETQYF
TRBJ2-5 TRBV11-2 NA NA TGTGCCAGCAGCTTCGCAGGGGTCGGGCAAGAGACCCAGTACTTC CASSFAGVGQETQYF